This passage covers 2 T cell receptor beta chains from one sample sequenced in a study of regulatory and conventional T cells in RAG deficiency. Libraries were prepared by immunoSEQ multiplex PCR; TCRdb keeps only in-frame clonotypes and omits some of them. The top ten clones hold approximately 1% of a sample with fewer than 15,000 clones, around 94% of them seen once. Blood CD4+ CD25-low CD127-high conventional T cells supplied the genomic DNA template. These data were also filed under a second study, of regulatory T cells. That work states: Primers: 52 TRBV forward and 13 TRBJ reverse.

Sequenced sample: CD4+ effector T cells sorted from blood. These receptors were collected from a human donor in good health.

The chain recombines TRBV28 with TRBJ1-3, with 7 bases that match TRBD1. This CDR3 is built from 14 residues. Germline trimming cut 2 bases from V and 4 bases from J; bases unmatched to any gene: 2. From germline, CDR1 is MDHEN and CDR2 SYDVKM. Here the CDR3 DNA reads TGTGCCAGCAGTTTAGGGGGACAGGGAAACACCATATATTTT. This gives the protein CASSLGGQGNTIYF.

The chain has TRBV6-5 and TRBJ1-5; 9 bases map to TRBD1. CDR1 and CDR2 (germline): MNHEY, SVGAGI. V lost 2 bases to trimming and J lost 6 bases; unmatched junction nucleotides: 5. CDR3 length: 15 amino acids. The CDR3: CASSYAGTGLQPQHF. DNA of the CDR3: TGTGCCAGCAGTTACGCTGGGACAGGGCTTCAGCCCCAGCATTTT.